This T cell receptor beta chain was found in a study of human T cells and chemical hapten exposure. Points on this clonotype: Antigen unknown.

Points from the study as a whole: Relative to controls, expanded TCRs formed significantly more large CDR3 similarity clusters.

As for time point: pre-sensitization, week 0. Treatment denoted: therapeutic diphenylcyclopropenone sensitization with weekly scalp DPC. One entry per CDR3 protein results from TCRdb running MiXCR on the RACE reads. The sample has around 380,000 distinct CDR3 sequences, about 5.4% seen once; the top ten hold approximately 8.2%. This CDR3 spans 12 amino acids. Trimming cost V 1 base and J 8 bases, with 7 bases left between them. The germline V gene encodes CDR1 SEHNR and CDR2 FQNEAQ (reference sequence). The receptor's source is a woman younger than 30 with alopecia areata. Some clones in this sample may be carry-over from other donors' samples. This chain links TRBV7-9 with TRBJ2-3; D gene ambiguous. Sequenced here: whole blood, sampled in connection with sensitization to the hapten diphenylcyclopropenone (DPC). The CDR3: CASSLGGVTQYF. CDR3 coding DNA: TGTGCCAGCAGCTTAGGCGGAGTTACGCAGTATTTT.